A single sample gave rise to the 6 T cell receptor beta chains below, sequenced in a study of blood T cell repertoires in COVID-19. The table came from immunoSEQ multiplex PCR; TCRdb's copy has only in-frame clones and leaves some out. The sample has fewer than 300,000 clones; around 82% are singletons. The specimen was peripheral blood. The receptor source for this set is a woman aged 50 to 60 who had recovered from COVID-19.

V gene TRBV6-6 combines with J gene TRBJ2-7; 7 bases agree with TRBD1. Germline V lookup: CDR1 MNHNY, CDR2 SVGAGI (reference sequence). Trimming at V came to 6 bases and at J to 0 bases, leaving 8 bases not matched to a gene. There are 15 residues in the CDR3. The CDR3 protein is CASSTRRGSSYEQYF. In DNA, the CDR3 is TGTGCCAGCAGCACCCGCAGGGGGAGCTCCTACGAGCAGTACTTC.

The chain carries TRBV9 and TRBJ2-7, with D possibly TRBD2 on 5 matching bases. Trimming removed 4 bases at V and 0 bases at J, with 8 bases between. The CDR3 covers 13 residues. Germline V lookup: CDR1 SGDLS, CDR2 YYNGEE. Here the CDR3 reads CASSRGLSYEQYF. The CDR3 bases are TGTGCCAGCAGCCGCGGACTCTCCTACGAGCAGTACTTC.

This chain links TRBV2 with TRBJ1-3; D gene uncertain. This CDR3 spans 15 amino acids. Germline CDR1 SNHLY, CDR2 FYNNEI. V lost 5 bases, J lost 7 bases, and 18 bases lay in between. The CDR3 loop is CASSPEGLWSNTIYF. CDR3 nucleotide sequence: TGTGCCAGCAGTCCCGAGGGTCTCTGGAGTAACACCATATATTTT.

The J gene is TRBJ2-2, the V gene TRBV5-4; 8 nucleotides match TRBD1. Germline assignment: CDR1 SGHNT and CDR2 YYREEE (reference sequence). The CDR3 loop spans 16 amino acids. V lost 3 bases and J lost 7; bases outside the gene matches: 11. Written as DNA, the CDR3 is TGTGCCAGCAGCTCTGGGGGCAGGGGGCGCGGCGGGGAGCTGTTTTTT. Translated, it gives CASSSGGRGRGGELFF.

V usage is TRBV19 and J usage is TRBJ1-5; D is ambiguous. Trimming removed 8 bases at V and 5 bases at J, with 19 bases between. CDR1 LNHDA and CDR2 SQIVND come from the germline V gene (reference sequence). This CDR3 is built from 15 residues. The CDR3 here is CASRVVGLLDQPQHF. CDR3 DNA: TGTGCCAGTCGTGTCGTGGGCTTGCTGGATCAGCCCCAGCATTTT.

The chain uses TRBV4-2 and TRBJ2-7, with 10 bases that match TRBD2. V lost 0 bases, J lost 3 bases, and 5 bases stayed unmatched. CDR1 LGHNA and CDR2 YNFKEQ come from the germline V gene. The CDR3 consists of 16 residues. CDR3 loop: CASSQESSGGVYEQYF. In DNA form, the CDR3 reads TGTGCCAGCAGCCAAGAATCCAGCGGGGGGGTCTACGAGCAGTACTTC.